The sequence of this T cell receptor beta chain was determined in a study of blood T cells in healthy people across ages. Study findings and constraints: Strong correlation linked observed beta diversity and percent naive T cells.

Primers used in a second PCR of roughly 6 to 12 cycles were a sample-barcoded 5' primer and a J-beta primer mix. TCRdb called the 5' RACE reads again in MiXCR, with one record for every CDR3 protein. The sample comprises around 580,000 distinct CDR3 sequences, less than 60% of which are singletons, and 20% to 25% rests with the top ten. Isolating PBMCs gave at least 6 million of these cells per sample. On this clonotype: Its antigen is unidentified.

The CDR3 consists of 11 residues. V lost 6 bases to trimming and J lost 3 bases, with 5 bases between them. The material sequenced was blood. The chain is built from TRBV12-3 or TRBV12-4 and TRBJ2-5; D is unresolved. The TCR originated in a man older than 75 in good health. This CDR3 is CASSTKETQYF. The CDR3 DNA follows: TGTGCCAGCAGCACTAAAGAGACCCAGTACTTC.